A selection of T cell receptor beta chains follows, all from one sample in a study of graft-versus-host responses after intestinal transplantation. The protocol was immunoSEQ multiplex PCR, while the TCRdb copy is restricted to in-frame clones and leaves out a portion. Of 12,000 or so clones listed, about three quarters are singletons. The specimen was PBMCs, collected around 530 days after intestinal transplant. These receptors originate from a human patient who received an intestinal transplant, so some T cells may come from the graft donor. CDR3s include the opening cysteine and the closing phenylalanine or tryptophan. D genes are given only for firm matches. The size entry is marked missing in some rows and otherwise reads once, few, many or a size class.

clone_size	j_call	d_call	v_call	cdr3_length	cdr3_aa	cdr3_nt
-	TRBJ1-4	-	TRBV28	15	CASTSIQGVGEKLFF	TGTGCCAGCACATCGATACAGGGAGTCGGAGAAAAACTGTTTTTT
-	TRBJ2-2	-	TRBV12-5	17	CASGLVFTREYTGELFF	TGTGCTAGTGGTTTGGTATTTACGCGGGAATACACCGGGGAGCTGTTTTTT
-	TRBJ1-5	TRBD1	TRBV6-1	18	CASSGATGTFQSNQPQHF	TGTGCCAGCAGTGGAGCGACAGGGACCTTTCAGAGTAATCAGCCCCAGCATTTT
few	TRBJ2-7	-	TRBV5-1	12	CASSLWDYEQYF	TGCGCCAGCAGCTTGTGGGACTACGAGCAGTACTTC
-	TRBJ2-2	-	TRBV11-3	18	CASSLDPGWESDTGELFF	TGTGCCAGCAGCTTAGATCCGGGGTGGGAGTCGGACACCGGGGAGCTGTTTTTT
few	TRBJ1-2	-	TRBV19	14	CASTPGWGVYGYTF	TGTGCCAGTACCCCGGGATGGGGGGTCTATGGCTACACCTTC
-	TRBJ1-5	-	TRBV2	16	CASSVPGSRSSQPQHF	TGTGCCAGCAGTGTTCCCGGGTCCAGGTCGAGTCAGCCCCAGCATTTT
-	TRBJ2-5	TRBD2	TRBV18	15	CASSRGTSGQETQYF	TGTGCCAGCTCACGTGGGACTAGCGGGCAAGAGACCCAGTACTTC
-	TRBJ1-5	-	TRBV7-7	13	CASSPGTNQPQHF	TGTGCTAGCAGTCCAGGGACCAATCAGCCCCAGCATTTT
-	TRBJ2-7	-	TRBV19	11	CASSLGYEQYF	TGTGCCAGTAGCCTTGGCTACGAGCAGTACTTC
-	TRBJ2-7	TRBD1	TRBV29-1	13	CSVGDRDTYEQYF	TGCAGCGTTGGGGACAGGGATACCTACGAGCAGTACTTC
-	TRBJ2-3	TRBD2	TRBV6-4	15	CASSDSNSGGDTQYF	TGTGCCAGCAGTGACTCGAATAGCGGGGGGGATACGCAGTATTTT
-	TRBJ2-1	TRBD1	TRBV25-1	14	CASLPRTGGYEQFF	TGTGCCAGCCTTCCTCGGACAGGGGGGTACGAGCAGTTCTTC
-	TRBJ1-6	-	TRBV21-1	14	CASSIRGGGSPLHF	TGTGCCAGCAGCATCAGGGGAGGAGGTTCACCCCTCCACTTT
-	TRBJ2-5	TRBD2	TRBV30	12	CAWRREVETQYF	TGTGCCTGGAGGCGGGAGGTGGAGACCCAGTACTTC
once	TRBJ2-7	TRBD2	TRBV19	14	CASRPGLAGDEQYF	TGTGCCAGTAGGCCGGGACTAGCGGGAGATGAGCAGTACTTC
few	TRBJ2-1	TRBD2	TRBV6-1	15	CASSDLAGSYNEQFF	TGTGCCAGCAGTGATTTAGCGGGGTCCTACAATGAGCAGTTCTTC
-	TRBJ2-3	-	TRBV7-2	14	CASSLGASTDTQYF	TGTGCCAGCAGCTTAGGAGCTAGCACAGATACGCAGTATTTT
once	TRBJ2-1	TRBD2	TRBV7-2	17	CASSLAVSGRANDEQFF	TGTGCCAGCAGCTTAGCGGTGAGCGGGAGGGCGAACGATGAGCAGTTCTTC
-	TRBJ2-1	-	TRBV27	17	CASSEQTIAVSYNEQFF	TGTGCCAGCAGTGAACAAACCATAGCGGTAAGCTACAATGAGCAGTTCTTC
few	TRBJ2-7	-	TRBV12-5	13	CASGLTDSYEQYF	TGTGCTAGTGGACTGACAGACTCCTACGAGCAGTACTTC
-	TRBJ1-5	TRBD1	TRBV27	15	CASRTDRESNQPQHF	TGTGCCAGCAGAACCGACAGGGAGAGTAATCAGCCCCAGCATTTT
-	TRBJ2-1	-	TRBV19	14	CASSISSDGHEQFF	TGTGCCAGTAGTATTAGTTCGGACGGGCATGAGCAGTTCTTC
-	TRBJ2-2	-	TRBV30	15	CASSRGALNTGELFF	TGTGCCAGCTCCCGGGGGGCTCTGAACACCGGGGAGCTGTTTTTT
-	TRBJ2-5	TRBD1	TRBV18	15	CASSPLGTGQETQYF	TGTGCCAGCTCACCACTCGGGACAGGGCAAGAGACCCAGTACTTC
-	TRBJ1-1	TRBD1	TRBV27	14	CASRPTGGAGEAFF	TGTGCCAGCAGGCCAACAGGGGGCGCGGGGGAAGCTTTCTTT
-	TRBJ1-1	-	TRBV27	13	CASSLSLNTEAFF	TGTGCCAGCAGTTTATCCCTGAACACTGAAGCTTTCTTT
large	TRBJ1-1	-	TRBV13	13	CASSWDADTEAFF	TGTGCCAGCAGTTGGGACGCCGACACTGAAGCTTTCTTT
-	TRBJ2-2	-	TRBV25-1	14	CASSDPLVAGELFF	TGTGCCAGCAGTGACCCCCTAGTAGCCGGGGAGCTGTTTTTT
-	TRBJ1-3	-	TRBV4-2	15	CASSQEVHGGNTIYF	TGTGCCAGCAGCCAAGAAGTCCACGGGGGAAACACCATATATTTT
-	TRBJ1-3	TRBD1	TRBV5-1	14	CASSSGGFGNTIYF	TGCGCCAGCAGCTCAGGGGGCTTTGGAAACACCATATATTTT
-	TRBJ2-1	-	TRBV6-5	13	CASSHLGAHEQFF	TGTGCCAGCAGTCACCTGGGGGCCCATGAGCAGTTCTTC
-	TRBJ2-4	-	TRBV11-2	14	CASSLGRQSTSQYF	TGTGCCAGCAGCTTAGGGAGGCAGAGTACTTCACAGTACTTC
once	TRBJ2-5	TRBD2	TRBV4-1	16	CASSQDGGRASETQYF	TGCGCCAGCAGCCAAGATGGCGGGAGGGCCTCCGAGACCCAGTACTTC
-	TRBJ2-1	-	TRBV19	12	CASSWGVNEQFF	TGTGCCAGTAGTTGGGGGGTCAATGAGCAGTTCTTC